This TCR beta chain came from a study of blood T cell repertoires in COVID-19. Study background: There were acute and convalescent COVID-19 samples, and they came from the United States, Italy and Spain. Sources were T cells, B-cell-depleted T cells, or PBMCs; the material itself was cDNA or gDNA.

The CDR3 has 12 amino acids. Germline V gives CDR1 SGHRS, CDR2 YFSETQ. V was pared by 5 bases and J by 5 bases, with 3 bases of the junction left unmatched. Per the authors' pipeline: Nucleated cell number was recorded as an estimate derived from reference gene primer amplification. TCRdb's table, derived via immunoSEQ multiplex PCR, lists solely in-frame clones and lacks some. Clone size and V and J calls were adopted from that table, with D and trimming inferred from the DNA. The sample consists of tens of thousands of clones, 72% of them appearing once. The clonotype was recovered from a boy aged 2 to 10 with active or convalescent COVID-19. J is TRBJ2-5 and V is TRBV5-1; 7 bases line up with TRBD1. The sample taken for sequencing was peripheral blood. This chain's CDR3 is CASSRDSETQYF. The DNA for the CDR3 is TGCGCCAGCAGTCGGGACAGTGAGACCCAGTACTTC.